The rows below give T cell receptor beta chains drawn from one sample of a study of OX40 agonist ivuxolimab in advanced cancers. The assay was immunoSEQ multiplex PCR, and TCRdb's table has in-frame clones only and misses some. Here the sample spans some 90,000 clones, roughly 86% being singletons. The sequencing used CD4+ or CD8+ T cells sorted from blood, collected in a trial of the OX40 agonist ivuxolimab. Receptors were obtained from an adult with an advanced solid tumor such as melanoma, head and neck, liver or kidney cancer. CDR3s include the opening cysteine and the closing phenylalanine or tryptophan. D genes are given only for firm matches. Not all rows give a size; the values are once, few, many and, for expanded clones, a class.

>.|TRBJ1-5|TRBD1|TRBV6-6
CASSRQGAGNQPQHF
TGTGCCAGCAGTCGACAGGGGGCAGGCAATCAGCCCCAGCATTTT
>.|TRBJ2-6|.|TRBV29-1
CSVSTGANVLTF
TGCAGCGTTAGTACTGGGGCCAACGTCCTGACTTTC
>.|TRBJ1-2|.|TRBV30
CAWSVPTTNYGYTF
TGTGCCTGGAGTGTACCCACAACTAACTATGGCTACACCTTC
>.|TRBJ2-2|TRBD2|TRBV5-1
CASSAGVNTGELFF
TGCGCCAGCAGCGCGGGAGTTAACACCGGGGAGCTGTTTTTT
>.|TRBJ2-3|.|TRBV29-1
CSVFSGGPTDTQYF
TGCAGCGTTTTTTCGGGGGGCCCCACAGATACGCAGTATTTT
>.|TRBJ1-4|.|TRBV2
CASTGRRTVTKEKLFF
TGTGCCAGCACCGGTCGGCGGACAGTCACTAAAGAAAAACTGTTTTTT
>.|TRBJ2-3|TRBD2|TRBV11-3
CASSISSSNTGGDTQYF
TGTGCCAGCAGCATTTCTAGCTCTAACACGGGGGGAGATACGCAGTATTTT
>.|TRBJ1-3|TRBD1|TRBV28
CASSPRDRISGNTIYF
TGTGCCAGCAGTCCCAGGGACAGGATCTCTGGAAACACCATATATTTT
>once|TRBJ2-2|.|TRBV7-2
CASSSDRIVGTGELFF
TGTGCCAGCAGCTCCGACCGGATTGTTGGCACCGGGGAGCTGTTTTTT
>.|TRBJ2-5|.|TRBV2
CASSGSRPRQYF
TGTGCCAGCAGTGGCTCACGCCCTCGCCAGTACTTC
>.|TRBJ1-1|.|TRBV7-9
CASSSGVGAGNTEAFF
TGTGCCAGCAGCTCCGGGGTTGGGGCAGGAAACACTGAAGCTTTCTTT
>.|TRBJ1-1|TRBD1|TRBV18
CASSPLGQGHPEAFF
TGTGCCAGCTCACCGCTCGGACAGGGTCACCCTGAAGCTTTCTTT
>.|TRBJ2-7|TRBD2|TRBV5-1
CASQGLAGLDEQYF
TGCGCCAGCCAAGGACTAGCGGGATTAGACGAGCAGTACTTC
>.|TRBJ1-1|TRBD1|TRBV5-1
CASSPGTVNTEAFF
TGCGCCAGCAGCCCCGGGACAGTGAACACTGAAGCTTTCTTT
>.|TRBJ2-3|.|TRBV7-2
CASSYGTLSTDTQYF
TGTGCCAGCAGCTACGGGACACTGAGCACAGATACGCAGTATTTT
>.|TRBJ2-7|TRBD1|TRBV7-8
CASSSRDRTYEQYF
TGTGCCAGCAGCTCTCGGGACAGGACCTACGAGCAGTACTTC
>once|TRBJ1-1|.|TRBV6-5
CASSRQRNTEAFF
TGTGCCAGCAGTCGACAGAGGAACACTGAAGCTTTCTTT
>.|TRBJ2-1|TRBD1|TRBV29-1
CSVEAGQGLNEQFF
TGCAGCGTTGAAGCTGGACAGGGCCTCAATGAGCAGTTCTTC
>.|TRBJ1-1|TRBD1|TRBV5-5
CASSLVTGGVNTEAFF
TGTGCCAGCAGCTTGGTAACAGGGGGCGTCAACACTGAAGCTTTCTTT
>.|TRBJ2-1|.|TRBV11-2
CASSPPGPYNEQFF
TGTGCCAGCAGCCCCCCGGGACCCTACAATGAGCAGTTCTTC
>.|TRBJ2-5|.|TRBV7-2
CASSIRETQYF
TGTGCCAGCAGCATACGGGAGACCCAGTACTTC
>.|TRBJ1-2|.|TRBV5-1
CASSLGEEFNYGYTF
TGCGCCAGCAGCTTGGGCGAGGAGTTTAACTATGGCTACACCTTC
>.|TRBJ1-1|.|TRBV19
CASSKEWGKTEAFF
TGTGCCAGTAGTAAAGAGTGGGGGAAGACTGAAGCTTTCTTT
>.|TRBJ2-3|TRBD1|TRBV19
CASRWGRGPTDTQYF
TGTGCCAGTAGGTGGGGCAGGGGGCCCACAGATACGCAGTATTTT
>once|TRBJ2-6|TRBD1|TRBV6-5
CASSRRGRGANVLTF
TGTGCCAGCAGCCGCAGGGGGCGTGGGGCCAACGTCCTGACTTTC
>.|TRBJ2-1|.|TRBV5-1
CASSPGVSSYNEQFF
TGCGCCAGCAGCCCGGGGGTAAGCTCCTACAATGAGCAGTTCTTC
>.|TRBJ1-3|.|TRBV7-6
CASSQSLGSLRQGNTIYF
TGTGCCAGCAGCCAAAGCTTGGGTTCCCTTAGGCAAGGAAACACCATATATTTT
>.|TRBJ2-2|.|TRBV6-4
CASRDSNTGELFF
TGTGCCAGCAGGGACAGCAACACCGGGGAGCTGTTTTTT
>few|TRBJ1-3|.|TRBV6-1
CASRSASGNTIYF
TGTGCCAGCAGGTCAGCCTCTGGAAACACCATATATTTT
>.|TRBJ1-3|.|TRBV2
CASSEETRSGNTIYF
TGTGCCAGCAGCGAGGAGACACGATCGGGAAACACCATATATTTT
>.|TRBJ2-7|.|TRBV5-6
CASSFTRSSYEQYF
TGTGCCAGCAGCTTTACACGGAGCTCCTACGAGCAGTACTTC
>.|TRBJ2-5|.|TRBV5-1
CASNFRRGVETQYF
TGCGCCAGCAACTTCCGCAGGGGTGTGGAGACCCAGTACTTC